These T cell receptor beta chains were read from a single sample in a study of blood T cell repertoires in COVID-19. TCRdb's table, derived via immunoSEQ multiplex PCR, lists solely in-frame clones and lacks some. The sample comprises about 270,000 clones, 81% of which are singletons, and about 3.2% rests with the top ten. Input material: peripheral blood. These receptors all come from a woman aged 55-70 years with active or convalescent COVID-19. CDR3s include the opening cysteine and the closing phenylalanine or tryptophan. The D gene is left open where the match is weak. Clone size is shown for a subset of rows, as once, few, many or a class of expanded clone.

>.|TRBV5-1|.|TRBJ1-1
CASSLSGSLPENTEAFF
TGCGCCAGCAGCTTGAGTGGCAGTTTACCTGAGAACACTGAAGCTTTCTTT
>.|TRBV5-4|.|TRBJ2-5
CASTLFGQETQYF
TGTGCCAGCACCCTCTTCGGCCAAGAGACCCAGTACTTC
>.|TRBV19|.|TRBJ1-5
CASSIAGQRNQPQHF
TGTGCCAGTAGTATAGCTGGACAGAGAAATCAGCCCCAGCATTTT
>.|TRBV19|.|TRBJ2-2
CASSPIRLNTGELFF
TGTGCCAGTAGTCCTATCCGCCTGAACACCGGGGAGCTGTTTTTT
>.|TRBV24-1|.|TRBJ2-3
CATSDGRVDTQYF
TGTGCCACCAGTGATGGGCGGGTGGATACGCAGTATTTT
>.|TRBV19|TRBD1|TRBJ1-5
CASSIVQGTGQPQHF
TGTGCCAGTAGTATAGTACAGGGGACGGGTCAGCCCCAGCATTTT
>.|TRBV9|.|TRBJ2-2
CASSPEWPNTGELFF
TGTGCCAGCAGCCCGGAGTGGCCGAACACCGGGGAGCTGTTTTTT
>.|TRBV23-1|.|TRBJ1-4
CASSLYGQGREKLFF
TGCGCCAGCAGTCTCTACGGGCAGGGGAGAGAAAAACTGTTTTTT
>.|TRBV20-1|.|TRBJ2-5
CSALQGETQYF
TGCAGTGCTCTGCAGGGGGAGACCCAGTACTTC
>.|TRBV7-6|.|TRBJ1-5
CASSLWGFSAQPQHF
TGTGCCAGCAGCTTATGGGGTTTTAGCGCGCAGCCCCAGCATTTT
>.|TRBV19|.|TRBJ1-1
CASSFFDRWTEAFF
TGTGCCAGTAGCTTTTTCGACAGGTGGACTGAAGCTTTCTTT
>.|TRBV5-1|TRBD1|TRBJ1-2
CASSSLDRVDGYTF
TGCGCCAGCAGCTCGCTGGACAGGGTAGATGGCTACACCTTC
>.|TRBV2|TRBD1|TRBJ1-5
CASSGGQGALPSNQPQHF
TGTGCCAGCAGTGGGGGACAGGGGGCTTTACCGAGCAATCAGCCCCAGCATTTT
>.|TRBV5-6|TRBD1|TRBJ2-7
CASSLDRGPREQYF
TGTGCCAGCAGCCTGGACAGGGGGCCTCGCGAGCAGTACTTC
>.|TRBV18|TRBD1|TRBJ2-5
CASSTKTGGQETQYF
TGTGCCAGCTCAACGAAGACAGGGGGCCAAGAGACCCAGTACTTC
>.|TRBV6-4|TRBD2|TRBJ2-7
CASSEDLAGGPSSYEQYF
TGTGCCAGCAGTGAAGATCTAGCGGGGGGCCCGAGCTCCTACGAGCAGTACTTC
>.|TRBV4-3|.|TRBJ1-2
CASSHSLGGEDYGYTF
TGCGCCAGCAGCCACTCCCTGGGAGGGGAGGACTATGGCTACACCTTC
>.|TRBV4-1|.|TRBJ2-4
CASSQDPNPGTFAKYF
TGCGCCAGCAGCCAAGATCCGAATCCCGGGACATTTGCGAAGTACTTC
>.|TRBV15|.|TRBJ1-2
CATSQDTRIYGYTF
TGTGCCACCAGTCAAGACACCAGGATCTATGGCTACACCTTC
>.|TRBV5-1|.|TRBJ1-2
CASSLEELVGYTF
TGCGCCAGCAGCTTGGAGGAACTAGTAGGCTACACCTTC
>.|TRBV30|.|TRBJ1-3
CAWSVAGGLGNTIYF
TGTGCCTGGAGTGTGGCCGGGGGGCTCGGAAACACCATATATTTT
>.|TRBV19|.|TRBJ2-1
CASSIGGPSSYNEQFF
TGTGCCAGTAGTATCGGGGGACCGAGCTCCTACAATGAGCAGTTCTTC
>.|TRBV4-2|TRBD2|TRBJ2-3
CASSQKLAGGRHSTDTQYF
TGTGCCAGCAGCCAGAAACTAGCGGGGGGACGACATAGCACAGATACGCAGTATTTT
>.|TRBV15|.|TRBJ2-2
CATSRVPGANGELFF
TGTGCCACCAGCAGAGTGCCAGGGGCGAACGGGGAGCTGTTTTTT
>.|TRBV3-1/TRBV3-2|TRBD1|TRBJ2-1
CASSRDRAREQFF
TGTGCCAGCAGCCGGGACAGGGCGCGTGAGCAGTTCTTC
>.|TRBV6-2/TRBV6-3|TRBD1|TRBJ2-2
CASSYSGGATGELFF
TGTGCCAGCAGTTATTCAGGGGGCGCAACCGGGGAGCTGTTTTTT
>.|TRBV28|TRBD1|TRBJ1-1
CASSLGTGNTEAFF
TGTGCCAGCAGTCTCGGGACAGGGAACACTGAAGCTTTCTTT
>few|TRBV11-2|.|TRBJ1-2
CASSLGSDRQNGYTF
TGTGCCAGCAGCTTAGGCTCTGACAGGCAGAATGGCTACACCTTC
>.|TRBV7-2|TRBD1|TRBJ2-1
CASSLVGQSYNEQFF
TGTGCCAGCAGCTTAGTGGGACAGTCCTACAATGAGCAGTTCTTC
>.|TRBV14|TRBD1|TRBJ1-2
CASRNSGQGTYGYTF
TGTGCCAGCAGAAATTCAGGACAGGGGACCTATGGCTACACCTTC
>.|TRBV5-1|.|TRBJ2-1
CASSLVGAGEQFF
TGCGCCAGCAGCTTGGTCGGAGCGGGCGAGCAGTTCTTC
>.|TRBV29-1|TRBD1|TRBJ2-1
CSVTGEWNNEQFF
TGCAGCGTTACAGGGGAGTGGAACAATGAGCAGTTCTTC
>.|TRBV4-2|TRBD2|TRBJ2-1
CASSTGLAGDNEQFF
TGTGCCAGCAGCACCGGACTAGCGGGGGACAATGAGCAGTTCTTC
>.|TRBV7-9|TRBD1|TRBJ1-1
CASSLVDRVTEAFF
TGTGCCAGCAGCTTAGTGGACAGGGTCACTGAAGCTTTCTTT
>.|TRBV11-2|.|TRBJ2-2
CASSLRQANTGELFF
TGTGCCAGCAGCTTACGCCAGGCGAACACCGGGGAGCTGTTTTTT
>.|TRBV19|.|TRBJ1-4
CASSAPRHHLF
TGTGCCAGTAGTGCCCCGAGACATCACCTTTTT
>.|TRBV6-4|TRBD1|TRBJ2-7
CAPPGAGQGNYEQYF
TGTGCCCCACCGGGGGCTGGACAGGGGAACTACGAGCAGTACTTC
>.|TRBV6-5|.|TRBJ2-7
CASSRDRSSYEQYF
TGTGCCAGCAGTCGAGACAGGAGCTCCTACGAGCAGTACTTC
>.|TRBV5-8|TRBD2|TRBJ2-1
CASSSTRLAGTRKNNEQFF
TGTGCCAGCAGCTCGACCAGACTAGCGGGGACCAGAAAAAACAATGAGCAGTTCTTC
>few|TRBV4-2|TRBD1|TRBJ2-7
CASSQNGDRGSYEQYF
TGTGCCAGCAGCCAAAACGGGGACAGGGGCTCCTACGAGCAGTACTTC
>.|TRBV4-2|.|TRBJ1-6
CASSQVGREDSPLHF
TGTGCCAGCAGCCAAGTGGGCAGGGAGGACTCACCCCTCCACTTT
>.|TRBV25-1|.|TRBJ1-1
CATKKGAGTEAFF
TGTGCCACCAAAAAAGGGGCTGGCACTGAAGCTTTCTTT
>few|TRBV6-5|TRBD1|TRBJ1-6
CASRTGTGGKPLHF
TGTGCCAGCAGAACCGGGACAGGGGGCAAACCCCTCCACTTT
>.|TRBV6-6|TRBD1|TRBJ1-4
CASSLPGQGNEKLFF
TGTGCCAGCAGCCTCCCTGGACAGGGGAATGAAAAACTGTTTTTT
>.|TRBV18|.|TRBJ2-2
CASSPETGELFF
TGTGCCAGCTCACCGGAGACCGGGGAGCTGTTTTTT
>.|TRBV5-8|.|TRBJ1-2
CASSRDYYGYTF
TGTGCCAGCAGCAGGGACTACTATGGCTACACCTTC
>.|TRBV5-8|TRBD2|TRBJ2-2
CASSLLLAGFTGELFF
TGTGCCAGCAGCCTCCTTCTAGCGGGCTTTACCGGGGAGCTGTTTTTT
>.|TRBV27|.|TRBJ2-7
CASSFNRIYEQYF
TGTGCCAGCAGTTTCAACAGAATCTACGAGCAGTACTTC
>.|TRBV20-1|.|TRBJ1-2
CSASPAIIYGYTF
TGCAGTGCCAGTCCCGCGATCATCTATGGCTACACCTTC
>.|TRBV13|.|TRBJ1-4
CASSSTGTANEKLFF
TGTGCCAGCAGCTCGACCGGGACTGCGAATGAAAAACTGTTTTTT
>.|TRBV15|.|TRBJ2-5
CATSRDQGETQYF
TGTGCCACCAGCAGAGATCAGGGGGAGACCCAGTACTTC
>.|TRBV11-2|.|TRBJ2-1
CASSFWFGVLYNEQFF
TGTGCCAGCAGCTTTTGGTTCGGGGTGCTATACAATGAGCAGTTCTTC
>.|TRBV18|.|TRBJ1-3
CASSPGQGSGNTIYF
TGTGCCAGCTCACCGGGCCAGGGGTCTGGAAACACCATATATTTT
>.|TRBV19|TRBD1|TRBJ1-5
CASSRDREGTQPQHF
TGTGCCAGTAGCCGGGACAGGGAAGGTACTCAGCCCCAGCATTTT